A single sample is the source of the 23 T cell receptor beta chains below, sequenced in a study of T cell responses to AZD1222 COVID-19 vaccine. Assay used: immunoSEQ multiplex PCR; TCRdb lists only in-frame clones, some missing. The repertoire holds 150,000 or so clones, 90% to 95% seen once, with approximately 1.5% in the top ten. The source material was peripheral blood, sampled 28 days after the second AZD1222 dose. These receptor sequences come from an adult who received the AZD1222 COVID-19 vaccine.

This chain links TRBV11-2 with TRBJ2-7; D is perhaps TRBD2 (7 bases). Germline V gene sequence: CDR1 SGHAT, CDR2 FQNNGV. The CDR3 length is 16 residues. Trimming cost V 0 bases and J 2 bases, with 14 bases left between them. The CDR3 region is CASSLEDLGGPYEQYF. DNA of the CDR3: TGTGCCAGCAGCTTAGAAGACCTGGGGGGGCCCTACGAGCAGTACTTC.

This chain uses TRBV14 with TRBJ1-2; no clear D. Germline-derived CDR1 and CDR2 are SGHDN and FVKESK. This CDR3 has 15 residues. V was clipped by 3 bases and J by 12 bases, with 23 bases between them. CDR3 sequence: CASSQRKWPPEEDTF. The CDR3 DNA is TGTGCCAGCAGCCAGAGAAAATGGCCCCCAGAGGAGGACACCTTC.

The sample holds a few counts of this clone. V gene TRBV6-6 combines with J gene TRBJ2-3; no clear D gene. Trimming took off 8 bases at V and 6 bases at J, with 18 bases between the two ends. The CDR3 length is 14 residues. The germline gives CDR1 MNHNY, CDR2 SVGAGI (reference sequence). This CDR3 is CASVRFMEGDTQYF. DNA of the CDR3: TGTGCCAGCGTCCGGTTCATGGAAGGGGATACGCAGTATTTT.

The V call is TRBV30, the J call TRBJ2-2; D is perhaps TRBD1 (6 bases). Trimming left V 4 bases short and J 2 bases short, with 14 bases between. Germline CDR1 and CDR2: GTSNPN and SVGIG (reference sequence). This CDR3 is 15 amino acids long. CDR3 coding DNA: TGTGCCTGGAAACTGGACAGAACAAACACCGGGGAGCTGTTTTTT. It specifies CAWKLDRTNTGELFF.

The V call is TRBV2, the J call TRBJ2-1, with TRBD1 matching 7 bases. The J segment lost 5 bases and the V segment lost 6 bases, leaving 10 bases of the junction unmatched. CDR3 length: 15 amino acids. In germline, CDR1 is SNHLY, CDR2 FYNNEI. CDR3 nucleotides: TGTGCCAGCAGCACTGACAGGGTCAGGAACAATGAGCAGTTCTTC. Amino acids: CASSTDRVRNNEQFF. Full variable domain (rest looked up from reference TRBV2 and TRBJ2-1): EPEVTQTPSHQVTQMGQEVILRCVPISNHLYFYWYRQILGQKVEFLVSFYNNEISEKSEIFDDQFSVERPDGSNFTLKIRSTKLEDSAMYFCASSTDRVRNNEQFFGPGTRLTVL.

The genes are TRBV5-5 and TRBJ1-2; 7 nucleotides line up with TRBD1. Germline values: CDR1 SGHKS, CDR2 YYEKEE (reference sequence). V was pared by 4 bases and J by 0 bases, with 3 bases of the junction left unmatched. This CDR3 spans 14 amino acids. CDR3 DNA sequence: TGTGCCAGCAGCCGAGGACAGGCTAACTATGGCTACACCTTC. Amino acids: CASSRGQANYGYTF.

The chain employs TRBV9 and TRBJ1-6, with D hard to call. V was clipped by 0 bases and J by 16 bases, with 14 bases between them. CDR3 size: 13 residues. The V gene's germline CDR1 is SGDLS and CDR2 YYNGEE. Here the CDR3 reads CASSVEFSGRLHF. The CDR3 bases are TGTGCCAGCAGCGTAGAGTTCTCGGGCAGACTCCACTTT.

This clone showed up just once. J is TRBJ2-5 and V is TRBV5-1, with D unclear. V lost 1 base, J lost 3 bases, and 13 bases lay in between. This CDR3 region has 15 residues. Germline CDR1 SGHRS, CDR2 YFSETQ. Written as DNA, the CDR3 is TGCGCCAGCAGCTTGTTTGGGGAAAGGGAAGAGACCCAGTACTTC. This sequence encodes CASSLFGEREETQYF.

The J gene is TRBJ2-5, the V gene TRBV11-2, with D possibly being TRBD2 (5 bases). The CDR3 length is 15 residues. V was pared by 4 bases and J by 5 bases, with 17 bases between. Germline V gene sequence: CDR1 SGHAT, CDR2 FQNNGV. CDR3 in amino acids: CASSSRGYKRETQYF. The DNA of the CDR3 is TGTGCCAGCAGCTCCCGGGGATACAAACGGGAGACCCAGTACTTC.

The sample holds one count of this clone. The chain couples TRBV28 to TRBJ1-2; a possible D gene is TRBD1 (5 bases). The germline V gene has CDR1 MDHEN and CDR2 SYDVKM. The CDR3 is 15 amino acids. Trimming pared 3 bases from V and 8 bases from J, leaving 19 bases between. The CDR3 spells CASSFPTGAQGGYTF. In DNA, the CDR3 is TGTGCCAGCAGTTTCCCCACCGGGGCCCAAGGGGGCTACACCTTC.

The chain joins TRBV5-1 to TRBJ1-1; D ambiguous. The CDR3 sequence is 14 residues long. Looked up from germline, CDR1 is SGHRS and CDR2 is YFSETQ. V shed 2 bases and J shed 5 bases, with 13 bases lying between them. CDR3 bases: TGCGCCAGCAGCTTAGGCCCGTTAGCTACTGAAGCTTTCTTT. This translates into CASSLGPLATEAFF.

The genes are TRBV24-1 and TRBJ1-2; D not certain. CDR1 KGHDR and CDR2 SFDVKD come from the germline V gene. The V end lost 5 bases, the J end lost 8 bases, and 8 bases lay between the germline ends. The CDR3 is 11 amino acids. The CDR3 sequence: CATSAGRGYTF. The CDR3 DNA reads TGTGCCACCAGTGCGGGAAGGGGCTACACCTTC.

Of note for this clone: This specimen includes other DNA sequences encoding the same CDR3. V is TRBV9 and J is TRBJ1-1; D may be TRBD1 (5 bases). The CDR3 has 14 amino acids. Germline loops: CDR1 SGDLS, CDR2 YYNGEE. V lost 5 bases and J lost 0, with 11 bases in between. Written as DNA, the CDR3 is TGTGCCAGCAGTCCGGGACGGCTGAACACTGAAGCTTTCTTT. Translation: CASSPGRLNTEAFF.

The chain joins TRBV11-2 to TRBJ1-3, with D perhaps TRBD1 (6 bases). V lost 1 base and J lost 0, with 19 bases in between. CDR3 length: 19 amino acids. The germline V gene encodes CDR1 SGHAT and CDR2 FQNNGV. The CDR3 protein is CASSLGGGRTLRSGNTIYF. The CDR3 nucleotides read TGTGCCAGCAGCTTAGGTGGGGGCAGAACCTTACGCTCTGGAAACACCATATATTTT. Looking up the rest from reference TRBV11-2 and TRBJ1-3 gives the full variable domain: EAGVAQSPRYKIIEKRQSVAFWCNPISGHATLYWYQQILGQGPKLLIQFQNNGVVDDSQLPKDRFSAERLKGVDSTLKIQPAKLEDSAVYLCASSLGGGRTLRSGNTIYFGEGSWLTVV.

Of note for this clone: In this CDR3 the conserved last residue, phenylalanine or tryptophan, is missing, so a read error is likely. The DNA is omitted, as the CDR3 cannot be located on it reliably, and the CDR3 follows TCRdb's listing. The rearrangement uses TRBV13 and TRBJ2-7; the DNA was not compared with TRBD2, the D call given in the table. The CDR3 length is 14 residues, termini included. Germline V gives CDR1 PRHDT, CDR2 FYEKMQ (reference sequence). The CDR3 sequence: CASSLALNLAGIIY.

In nucleotides, the CDR3 is TGTGCCAGCAGCTTAGAGTGTAGCGGGGGGATGTACTTC. Translated: CASSLECSGGMYF. The chain links TRBV11-2 to TRBJ2-5; the match to TRBD2 covers 10 bases. The germline V gene encodes CDR1 SGHAT and CDR2 FQNNGV. V lost 0 bases and J lost 13; bases outside the gene matches: 5. The CDR3 spans 13 residues.

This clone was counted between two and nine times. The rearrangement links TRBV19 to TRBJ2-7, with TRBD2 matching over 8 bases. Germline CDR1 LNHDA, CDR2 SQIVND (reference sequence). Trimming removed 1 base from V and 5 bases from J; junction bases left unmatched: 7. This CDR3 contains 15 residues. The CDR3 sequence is CASSIVAGGSDEQYF. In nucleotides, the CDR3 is TGTGCCAGTAGTATAGTTGCGGGAGGTAGCGACGAGCAGTACTTC.

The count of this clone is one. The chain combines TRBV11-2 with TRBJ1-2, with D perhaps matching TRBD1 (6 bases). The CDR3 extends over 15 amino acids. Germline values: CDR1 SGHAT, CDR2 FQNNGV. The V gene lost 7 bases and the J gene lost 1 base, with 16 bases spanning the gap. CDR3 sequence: CASKQGSSDNYGYTF. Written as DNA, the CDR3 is TGTGCCAGCAAACAGGGCTCAAGCGATAACTATGGCTACACCTTC.

For the CDR3, the DNA is TGTGCCAGCAGCCCTGGGATGCCTGGTGGCTACACCTTC. Encoded protein: CASSPGMPGGYTF. This chain uses TRBV5-4 with TRBJ1-2, with no clear D. Germline values: CDR1 SGHNT, CDR2 YYREEE (reference sequence). CDR3 length: 13 residues. V lost 4 bases and J lost 7, with 14 bases in between. The full variable domain, rest sourced from reference TRBV5-4 and TRBJ1-2, is ETGVTQSPTHLIKTRGQQVTLRCSSQSGHNTVSWYQQALGQGPQFIFQYYREEENGRGNFPPRFSGLQFPNYSSELNVNALELDDSALYLCASSPGMPGGYTFGSGTRLTVV.

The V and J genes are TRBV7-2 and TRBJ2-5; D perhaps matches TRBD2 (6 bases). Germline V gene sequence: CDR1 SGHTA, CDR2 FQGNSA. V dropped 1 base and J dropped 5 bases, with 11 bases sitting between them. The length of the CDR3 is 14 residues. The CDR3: CASSLGGAGETQYF. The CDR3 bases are TGTGCCAGCAGCTTAGGTGGGGCGGGGGAGACCCAGTACTTC.

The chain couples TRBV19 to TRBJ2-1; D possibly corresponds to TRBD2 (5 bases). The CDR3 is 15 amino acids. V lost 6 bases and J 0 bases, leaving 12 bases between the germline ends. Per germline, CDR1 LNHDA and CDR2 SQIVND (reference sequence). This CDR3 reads CASRRRESSYNEQFF. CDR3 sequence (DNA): TGTGCCAGTAGACGTAGGGAGAGCTCCTACAATGAGCAGTTCTTC.

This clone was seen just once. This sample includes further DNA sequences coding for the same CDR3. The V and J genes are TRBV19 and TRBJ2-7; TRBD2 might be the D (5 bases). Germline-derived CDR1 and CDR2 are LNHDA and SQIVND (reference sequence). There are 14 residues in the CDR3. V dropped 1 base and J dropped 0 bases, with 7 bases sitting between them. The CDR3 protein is CASSIVGSSYEQYF. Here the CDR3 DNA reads TGTGCCAGTAGTATAGTTGGGAGCTCCTACGAGCAGTACTTC.

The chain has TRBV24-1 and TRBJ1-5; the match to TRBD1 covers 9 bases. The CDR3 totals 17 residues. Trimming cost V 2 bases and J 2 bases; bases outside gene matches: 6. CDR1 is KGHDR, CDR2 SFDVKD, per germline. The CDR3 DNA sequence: TGTGCCACCAGTGATTCTACCGGGACAGGGCGCAATCAGCCCCAGCATTTT. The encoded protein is CATSDSTGTGRNQPQHF.